This T cell receptor delta chain was sequenced in a study of Vδ1+ human thymocytes. Notes on this clone: The antigen remains unidentified.

The sorted cells were CD3+ Vdelta1+ Vdelta2- thymocytes from alphabeta-depleted thymus. General study findings and limits: In the thymus, TRG and TRD repertoires looked highly polyclonal with Gaussian CDR3 lengths. Donors shared many TRG clonotypes but few TRD clonotypes.

The ends lost 0 bases at V and 0 bases at J; junction bases unmatched: 20. Germline lookup yields CDR1 TSWWSYY and CDR2 QGS. The length of the CDR3 is 22 residues. Extracted RNA was reverse transcribed into cDNA. Multiplex PCR used pooled V-gene forward primers and a constant-region reverse primer to amplify CDR3s. TCRdb redid clone calling on the multiplex PCR reads using CATT. Of some 54,000 delta-chain clones listed, around a sixth are singletons. Sequencing used Vdelta1+ gamma-delta thymocytes from the thymus. The subset is: FACS-sorted CD3+ TCRalphabeta- TCRVdelta1+ TCRVdelta2- thymocytes. This TCR derives from a boy younger than two who had congenital heart surgery. The V gene is TRDV1, the J gene TRDJ1; 9 bases align to TRDD3. DNA of the CDR3: TGTGCTCTTGGGGAACTACGATTCCTACTAAGGGGATACGCTAAGTACACCGATAAACTCATCTTT. It yields the protein CALGELRFLLRGYAKYTDKLIF.